One and the same sample provided the 29 T cell receptor beta chains below, sequenced in a study of T-cell reconstitution after alpha-beta-depleted transplantation in children. It was with unique molecular identifiers that the TCRbeta library was prepared. TCRdb fed the PCR reads into MiXCR, producing one record per CDR3 protein. The data contain approximately 390,000 distinct CDR3 sequences, approximately 10% of them singletons. Material: PBMCs from the stem cell graft donor, obtained from the stem cell graft. The receptors shown here come from a human donor who donated a stem cell graft to a child with acute myeloid leukemia.

This clonotype was observed a few times. The CDR3 loop reads CASTLTRQAGGRGTEAFF. The CDR3 DNA sequence: TGTGCCAGCACCCTCACCCGACAGGCCGGAGGGAGGGGGACTGAAGCTTTCTTT. The chain carries TRBV6-1 and TRBJ1-1; perhaps TRBD1 as D (6 bases). The CDR3 covers 18 residues. The germline V gene has CDR1 MNHNS and CDR2 SASEGT. Trimming took off 7 bases at V and 5 bases at J, with 29 bases between the two ends.

This clonotype showed up just a few times. Here the CDR3 reads CASSLASTNEQFF. CDR3 bases: TGCGCCAGCAGCTTGGCCAGCACGAATGAGCAGTTCTTC. The chain joins TRBV5-1 to TRBJ2-1; D is unresolved. V lost 0 bases, J lost 7 bases, and 8 bases lay in between. The CDR3 is 13 amino acids. Germline V gene lookup returns CDR1 SGHRS and CDR2 YFSETQ.

The chain is built from TRBV6-1 and TRBJ2-1; 9 positions agree with TRBD2. This CDR3 has 15 residues. The trim removed 4 bases at V and 6 bases at J, leaving 7 bases unmatched. The germline V gene encodes CDR1 MNHNS and CDR2 SASEGT. This CDR3 is CASSAPSGVFNEQFF. In nucleotides, the CDR3 is TGTGCCAGCAGTGCGCCTAGCGGGGTGTTCAATGAGCAGTTCTTC.

This clonotype was recorded a few times. The rearrangement links TRBV29-1 to TRBJ2-3, with D perhaps matching TRBD1 (6 bases). Trimming cost V 1 base and J 3 bases, with 17 bases left between them. CDR3 length equals 16 residues. CDR1 and CDR2 (germline): SQVTM, ANQGSEA. The CDR3 is CSVEGHTGYETDTQYF. In DNA form, the CDR3 reads TGCAGCGTTGAAGGGCACACAGGGTATGAGACAGATACGCAGTATTTT.

The chain combines TRBV29-1 with TRBJ2-1; 11 nucleotides match TRBD2. The germline CDR1 and CDR2 sequences are SQVTM and ANQGSEA. This CDR3 is built from 18 residues. Unmatched junction bases numbered 10, after V lost 1 base and J lost 2 bases. CDR3 coding DNA: TGCAGCGTTGAAGGAGGGCAGGGGACTAGCGGTACCTACAATGAGCAGTTCTTC. Encoded protein: CSVEGGQGTSGTYNEQFF.

This clonotype was observed a few times. The genes are TRBV25-1 and TRBJ1-2; the match to TRBD1 covers 7 bases. With V trimmed by 3 bases and J by 7 bases, 5 bases remained unmatched. The CDR3 spans 13 residues. Per the germline V gene, CDR1 is MGHDK and CDR2 is SYGVNS. CDR3 region: CASSDPDRAGYTF. The DNA of the CDR3 is TGTGCCAGCAGTGATCCCGACAGGGCTGGCTACACCTTC.

V gene TRBV5-1 combines with J gene TRBJ2-3, with D maybe TRBD2 (5 bases). Germline V gives CDR1 SGHRS, CDR2 YFSETQ. This CDR3 is 13 amino acids long. Trimming took 4 bases from V and 4 from J, leaving 10 bases between them. DNA for the CDR3: TGCGCCAGCAGCCCCCCGAGGGCAGATACGCAGTATTTT. Encoded protein: CASSPPRADTQYF. Full variable domain (rest looked up from reference TRBV5-1 and TRBJ2-3): KAGVTQTPRYLIKTRGQQVTLSCSPISGHRSVSWYQQTPGQGLQFLFEYFSETQRNKGNFPGRFSGRQFSNSRSEMNVSTLELGDSALYLCASSPPRADTQYFGPGTRLTVL.

The chain links TRBV27 to TRBJ1-1, with unresolved D. The germline V gene encodes CDR1 MNHEY and CDR2 SMNVEV (reference sequence). The CDR3 covers 13 residues. V lost 1 base to trimming and J lost 3 bases, with 6 bases between them. CDR3 in amino acids: CASSLYLYTEAFF. The CDR3 region has the DNA TGTGCCAGCAGTTTATATTTGTACACTGAAGCTTTCTTT.

This clonotype appeared a few times. V usage is TRBV6-6 and J usage is TRBJ2-7; D possibly matches TRBD1 or TRBD2 (5 bases each). Germline CDR1 and CDR2: MNHNY and SVGAGI (reference sequence). V lost 5 bases to trimming and J lost 4 bases, with 12 bases between them. CDR3 length equals 13 residues. This CDR3 is CASSRGPPYEQYF. CDR3 in DNA: TGTGCCAGCAGTAGGGGACCACCTTACGAGCAGTACTTC.

This clonotype was seen only a few times. V is TRBV9 and J is TRBJ2-1; the match to TRBD2 covers 10 bases. Trimming cost V 0 bases and J 12 bases; bases outside gene matches: 15. Germline lookup yields CDR1 SGDLS and CDR2 YYNGEE. CDR3 length: 17 residues. In DNA form, the CDR3 reads TGTGCCAGCAGCGTAGGGGGTACGGGACTAGCGCCCCAGGGGCAGTTCTTC. It translates to CASSVGGTGLAPQGQFF.

The gene calls are TRBV12-3 or TRBV12-4 and TRBJ1-2, with 8 bases identical to TRBD1. This CDR3 comprises 13 residues. The ends lost 6 bases at V and 4 bases at J; junction bases unmatched: 4. The CDR3 here is CASRKQGGYGYTF. CDR3 DNA: TGTGCCAGCAGAAAACAGGGGGGCTATGGCTACACCTTC.

The chain uses TRBV7-2 and TRBJ2-3; a possible D gene is TRBD2 (6 bases). V lost 5 bases, J lost 4 bases, and 16 bases lay in between. CDR1 and CDR2 (germline): SGHTA, FQGNSA. This CDR3 is built from 15 residues. The CDR3: CASSQLAGISDTQYF. CDR3 bases: TGTGCCAGCAGCCAGCTGGCGGGGATATCAGATACGCAGTATTTT.

This clonotype has only a few counts. The V gene is TRBV5-5, the J gene TRBJ1-2, with 8 bases lining up with TRBD1. CDR3 length: 14 residues. The V segment lost 4 bases and the J segment 2 bases; nucleotides outside the gene matches: 4. The germline CDR1 and CDR2 sequences are SGHKS and YYEKEE (reference sequence). CDR3 DNA sequence: TGTGCCAGCAGCCCATGGACAGGGAACTATGGCTACACCTTC. Translating it yields CASSPWTGNYGYTF.

This clonotype appeared a single time. The chain combines TRBV7-6 with TRBJ1-5; D is ambiguous. This CDR3 comprises 14 residues. Germline V gene sequence: CDR1 SGHVS, CDR2 FNYEAQ. V lost 1 base and J lost 3, with 7 bases in between. CDR3 region: CASSLEGNNQPQHF. CDR3 DNA sequence: TGTGCCAGCAGCTTAGAGGGTAACAATCAGCCCCAGCATTTT.

Remarks on this clonotype: A much larger clone sits a single nucleotide away, making a read error possible. The V and J genes are TRBV3-1 and TRBJ2-7; 7 nucleotides agree with TRBD2. The CDR3 has 15 residues. Germline CDR1 is LGHDT and CDR2 is YNNKEL (reference sequence). This chain's CDR3 is CATSQQASGPYEQYF. The CDR3 DNA sequence: TGTGCCACCAGCCAACAGGCTAGCGGACCCTACGAGCAGTACTTC.

This chain uses TRBV10-3 with TRBJ2-7; D unclear. Trimming pared 4 bases from V and 2 bases from J, leaving 6 bases between. CDR3 length: 12 amino acids. CDR1 and CDR2 (germline): ENHRY, SYGVKD. The CDR3 DNA reads as TGTGCCATCAGTGGGCCCGCCTACGAGCAGTACTTC. It translates to CAISGPAYEQYF.

This clonotype has a count of ten or more. The rearrangement uses TRBV20-1 and TRBJ2-3; tentative D call: TRBD2 (6 bases). Germline lookup yields CDR1 DFQATT and CDR2 SNEGSKA (reference sequence). The germline V and J ends were trimmed by 4 bases and 4 bases, with 12 bases remaining between them. The CDR3 spans 13 residues. CDR3 loop: CSAKSGGADTQYF. The CDR3 coding sequence is TGCAGTGCTAAGTCCGGCGGGGCAGATACGCAGTATTTT.

This clonotype was counted only a few times. CDR3 in DNA: TGTGCCAGCAGCTTATTCTCAGGGGTAGAGACCCAGTACTTC. Protein: CASSLFSGVETQYF. V usage is TRBV7-2 and J usage is TRBJ2-5, with D possibly TRBD1 on 6 matching bases. This CDR3 contains 14 residues. Germline V CDR1 and CDR2: SGHTA, FQGNSA. The V and J ends lost 2 bases and 4 bases respectively, with 11 bases between them.

The rearrangement uses TRBV20-1 and TRBJ2-3; 8 bases match TRBD2. Per germline, CDR1 DFQATT and CDR2 SNEGSKA (reference sequence). The CDR3 is 16 residues long. The J segment lost 5 bases and the V segment lost 1 base, leaving 11 bases of the junction unmatched. The CDR3 reads CSARAQGGGRGDTQYF. The CDR3 region has the DNA TGCAGTGCTAGAGCCCAGGGCGGGGGGCGAGGAGATACGCAGTATTTT.

The chain combines TRBV20-1 with TRBJ2-6; 7 bases are shared with TRBD2. The CDR3 is 14 residues long. V was pared by 6 bases and J by 2 bases, with 4 bases of the junction left unmatched. In germline, CDR1 is DFQATT, CDR2 SNEGSKA (reference sequence). CDR3 amino acids: CSAYAGAGANVLTF. CDR3 nucleotide sequence: TGCAGTGCCTATGCGGGGGCTGGGGCCAACGTCCTGACTTTC.

This clonotype occurred a few times. The V and J genes are TRBV5-1 and TRBJ2-2, with unresolved D. V lost 4 bases and J 9 bases, leaving 13 bases between the germline ends. Germline loops: CDR1 SGHRS, CDR2 YFSETQ. The CDR3 runs to 13 residues. CDR3 sequence reads: CASSIFALRELFF. As DNA, the CDR3 is TGCGCCAGCAGCATATTCGCCCTCCGGGAGCTGTTTTTT.

This clonotype was found a few times. V gene TRBV5-4 combines with J gene TRBJ2-1; the match to TRBD2 covers 16 bases. CDR3 length equals 20 residues. In germline, CDR1 is SGHNT, CDR2 YYREEE (reference sequence). Trimming at V came to 0 bases and at J to 0 bases, leaving 6 bases not matched to a gene. Here the CDR3 DNA reads TGTGCCAGCAGCTTGGTTCAGGGACTAGCGGGGGGGGGCTCCTACAATGAGCAGTTCTTC. Its protein is CASSLVQGLAGGGSYNEQFF.

The chain joins TRBV7-9 to TRBJ2-3, with D tentatively TRBD1 (6 bases). This CDR3 comprises 15 residues. CDR1 SEHNR and CDR2 FQNEAQ come from the germline V gene (reference sequence). V lost 4 bases and J 2 bases, leaving 13 bases between the germline ends. The CDR3 region has the DNA TGTGCCAGCAGCTCCCGACAGGACAACACAGATACGCAGTATTTT. Its translation: CASSSRQDNTDTQYF.

This clonotype was counted a few times. The rearrangement uses TRBV7-9 and TRBJ1-1; 8 bases match TRBD1. The trim removed 5 bases at V and 1 base at J, leaving 6 bases unmatched. CDR1 is SEHNR, CDR2 FQNEAQ, per germline (reference sequence). The CDR3 length is 15 residues. CDR3 residues: CASSRRQGKNTEAFF. In DNA form, the CDR3 reads TGTGCCAGCAGCCGTCGACAGGGGAAGAACACTGAAGCTTTCTTT.

This sequence joins TRBV7-9 and TRBJ1-1; D gene uncertain. CDR1 and CDR2 from the germline V gene are SEHNR and FQNEAQ (reference sequence). V lost 4 bases and J lost 6, with 9 bases in between. The CDR3 totals 12 residues. The CDR3 loop is CASSSNMAEAFF. In nucleotides, the CDR3 is TGTGCCAGCAGCTCGAACATGGCTGAAGCTTTCTTT.

V gene TRBV15 combines with J gene TRBJ1-5, with D possibly being TRBD1 (5 bases). CDR1 and CDR2 from the germline V gene are LNHNV and YYDKDF (reference sequence). With 0 bases removed from V and 10 bases from J, the gap between germline ends came to 13 bases. The CDR3 spans 14 residues. CDR3 region: CATSRDRDRSPQHF. The CDR3 DNA is TGTGCCACCAGCAGAGATCGGGACCGATCCCCCCAGCATTTT.

This chain uses TRBV7-3 with TRBJ2-7; TRBD2 matches at 7 bases. This CDR3 is built from 15 residues. V was clipped by 2 bases and J by 1 base; unmatched bases: 5. CDR1 is SGHTA and CDR2 is FQGTGA in the germline V gene. CDR3 DNA: TGTGCCAGCAGCTTATCCCTGGGAGGGTCCTACGAGCAGTACTTC. Residues: CASSLSLGGSYEQYF. Full variable domain (outside the CDR3, taken from reference TRBV7-3 and TRBJ2-7): GAGVSQTPSNKVTEKGKYVELRCDPISGHTALYWYRQSLGQGPEFLIYFQGTGAADDSGLPNDRFFAVRPEGSVSTLKIQRTERGDSAVYLCASSLSLGGSYEQYFGPGTRLTVT.

The CDR3 sequence: CASSLAGTGGSGEQFF. The CDR3 region has the DNA TGCGCCAGCAGCCTAGCCGGGACAGGGGGATCTGGTGAGCAGTTCTTC. This rearrangement joins TRBV4-3 to TRBJ2-1; 11 nucleotides agree with TRBD1. Trimming at V came to 4 bases and at J to 9 bases, leaving 11 bases not matched to a gene. This CDR3 has 16 residues. Germline V CDR1 and CDR2: LGHNA, YSLEER.

A few counts support this clonotype. The V gene is TRBV12-3 or TRBV12-4, the J gene TRBJ1-6, with 8 bases fitting TRBD1. V was clipped by 3 bases and J by 9 bases; unmatched bases: 4. This CDR3 has 14 residues. CDR3: CASSLAGGISPLHF. The CDR3 region has the DNA TGTGCCAGCAGTTTGGCAGGGGGCATTTCACCCCTCCACTTT.